This T cell receptor (beta chain) was profiled in a study of T cells in Graves' hyperthyroidism and ophthalmopathy (dated by TCRdb to the late 2010s). With respect to the entire study: Peripheral blood samples were taken at the time of initial diagnosis, prior to any treatment. An independent validation cohort of about 20 hyperthyroidism patients and some 15 patients who later progressed to ophthalmopathy tested prospective prediction of ophthalmopathy. After blood sampling, hyperthyroidism patients were treated with methimazole at a starting dose of 30 mg daily, and ophthalmopathy patients were treated with high-dose intravenous methylprednisolone. In addition, the study compared T-cell repertoires in thyroid tissue and in blood from about 6 Graves' hyperthyroidism patients. According to the paper, TCR Vbeta CDR3 sequencing was carried out on some 140 peripheral blood samples, which came from more than 40 ophthalmopathy, about 75 hyperthyroidism and about 17 progressor patients. The roughly 100 discovery patients were divided at random into training and test sets in a 7:3 ratio. A discovery cohort of about 96 patients, roughly 43 with Graves' ophthalmopathy and approximately 55 with stable Graves' hyperthyroidism, was used to find distinguishing TCR V-J signatures.

TCR beta CDR3 regions were amplified from RNA transcripts. A first-round RT-PCR of the TCR CDR3 used the HTBI primer set with the Qiagen OneStep RT-PCR kit. A second multiplex PCR round built the libraries, followed by size selection and purification. Sequencing of the libraries was done on an Illumina HiSeq2000 using paired-end 100 bp reads. The authors processed their data as follows. Raw data were processed with SOAPnuke, discarding reads with adapters, uncalled bases, mean Phred below 15, or no exact constant-primer or identifier match. High-quality paired reads were merged with COPE v1.2.5, and unique nucleotide sequences were defined as clonotypes. Clonotypes were aligned to IMGT TRBV, TRBD and TRBJ reference segments using MiTCR v1.1. Analysis was restricted to V-J combinations with a frequency above 0.0001, which covered just over 98% of repertoires. A TCS score was defined as the ratio of F50 (clonal expansion) to E x V (chaos), with BLOSUM62-based TCRdist applied between CDR3 peptides within each V-J. Welch's t-statistics and random forest reduced approximately 520 V-J features to about 13, which were used in a naive Bayes classifier (R e1071). TCRdb passed the public sequencing reads through fastp at Q25 and MiXCR, retaining productive beta sequences. Each entry merges the rows of one CDR3 protein and shows their most common DNA and genes. These V and J calls originate from TCRdb's pipeline instead of the authors' own analysis. Recorded for this sample are around 700,000 distinct CDR3 sequences; around 19% of them occurred a single time. Over 15% of the sample belongs to the ten largest clones.

Measured from the cysteine to the phenylalanine, the CDR3 is 15 residues long. Just the 45-base CDR3 DNA is kept, in frame starting at base 1. The germline V gene (reference sequence) provides CDR1 LNHDA and CDR2 SQIVND. A distance of 15 bases separates the germline ends of V and J, which lose 3 bases and 4 bases respectively. Hyperthyroidism patients were aged 18 to 65 years and newly diagnosed, with disease duration of less than 2 months. Any patient with an uncontrolled infection, another autoimmune disease, pregnancy or lactation was excluded. Diagnoses were based on clinical symptoms, serum thyroxine and TRAb, thyroid ultrasound and orbital computed tomography. Blood from progressor patients was collected at the time of first diagnosis with hyperthyroidism, before any ophthalmopathy symptoms had appeared. PBMCs were isolated from about 10 ml of fresh peripheral blood by Ficoll-Paque density gradient centrifugation. Progressor patients were first diagnosed with Graves' hyperthyroidism and then developed ophthalmopathy during follow-up. Total RNA was extracted with Trizol reagent, and quality was checked on an Agilent 2100 Bioanalyzer.

Study-wide findings and limitations: Blood samples also contained most of the expanded thyroid clonotypes (frequency above 0.001), which suggests that blood repertoires may reflect thyroid immune responses. A 13 V-J signature model separated ophthalmopathy from stable hyperthyroidism, with 87.88% sensitivity and 81.08% specificity in cross-validation and 80%/75% in testing. During validation, the model predicted progression to ophthalmopathy a median of about 6.5 months ahead of onset, with 70.59% sensitivity and under 85% specificity. Sample size was not statistically predetermined, and investigators were not blinded to group allocation.

The table lists this clonotype with many counts. Its recognized antigen is unknown. No clone much larger than this one lies a single base away; base qualities are absent. The chain employs TRBV19 and TRBJ1-1; the D gene assignment is ambiguous. The receptor was derived from a woman aged 45-65 years with Graves' hyperthyroidism that later progressed to Graves' ophthalmopathy. The specimen was blood. This receptor has the CDR3 CASSIAQNAFTEAFF. The DNA sequence is given as TGTGCCAGTAGTATCGCACAGAACGCCTTCACTGAAGCTTTCTTT.